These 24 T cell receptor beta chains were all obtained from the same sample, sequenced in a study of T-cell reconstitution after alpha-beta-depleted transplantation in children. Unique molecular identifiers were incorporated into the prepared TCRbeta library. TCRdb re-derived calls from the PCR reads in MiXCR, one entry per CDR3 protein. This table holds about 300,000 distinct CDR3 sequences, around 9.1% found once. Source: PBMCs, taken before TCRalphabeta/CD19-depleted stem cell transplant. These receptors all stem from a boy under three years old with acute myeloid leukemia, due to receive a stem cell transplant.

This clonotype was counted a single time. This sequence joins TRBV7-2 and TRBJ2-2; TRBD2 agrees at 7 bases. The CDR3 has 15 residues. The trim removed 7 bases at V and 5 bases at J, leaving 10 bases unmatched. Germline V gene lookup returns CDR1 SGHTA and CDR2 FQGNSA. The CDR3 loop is CASNLGRVRTGELFF. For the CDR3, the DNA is TGTGCCAGCAATCTGGGGAGGGTTCGGACCGGGGAGCTGTTTTTT.

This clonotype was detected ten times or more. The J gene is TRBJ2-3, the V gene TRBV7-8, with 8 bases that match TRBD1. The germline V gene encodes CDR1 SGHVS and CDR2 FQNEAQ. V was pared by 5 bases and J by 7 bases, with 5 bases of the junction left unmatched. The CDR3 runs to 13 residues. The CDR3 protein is CASSPTGGHTQYF. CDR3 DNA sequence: TGTGCCAGCAGCCCAACAGGGGGACATACGCAGTATTTT.

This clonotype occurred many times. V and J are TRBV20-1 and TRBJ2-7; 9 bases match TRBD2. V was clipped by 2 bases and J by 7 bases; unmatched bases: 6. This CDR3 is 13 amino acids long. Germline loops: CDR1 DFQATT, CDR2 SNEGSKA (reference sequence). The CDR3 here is CSARLSGRCEQYF. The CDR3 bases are TGCAGTGCTAGACTAAGCGGGAGGTGTGAGCAGTACTTC.

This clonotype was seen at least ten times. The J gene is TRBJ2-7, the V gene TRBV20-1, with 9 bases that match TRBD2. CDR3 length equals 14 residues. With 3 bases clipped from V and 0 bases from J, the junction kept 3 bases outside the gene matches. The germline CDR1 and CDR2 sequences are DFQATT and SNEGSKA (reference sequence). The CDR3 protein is CSASLAGSSYEQYF. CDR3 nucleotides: TGCAGTGCTAGCCTAGCGGGAAGCTCCTACGAGCAGTACTTC.

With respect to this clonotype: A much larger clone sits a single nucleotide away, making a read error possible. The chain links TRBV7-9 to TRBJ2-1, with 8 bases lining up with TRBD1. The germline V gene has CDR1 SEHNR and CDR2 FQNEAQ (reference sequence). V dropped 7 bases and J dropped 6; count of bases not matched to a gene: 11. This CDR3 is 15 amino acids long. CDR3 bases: TGTGCCAGCAACACAATTCCCGGACAGGGCAATGAGCAGTTCTTC. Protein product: CASNTIPGQGNEQFF.

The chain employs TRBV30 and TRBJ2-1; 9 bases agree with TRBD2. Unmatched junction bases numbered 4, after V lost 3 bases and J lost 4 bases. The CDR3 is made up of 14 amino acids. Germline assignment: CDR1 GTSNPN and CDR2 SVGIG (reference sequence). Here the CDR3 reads CAWRGGGVYNEQFF. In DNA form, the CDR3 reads TGTGCCTGGAGGGGCGGGGGGGTTTACAATGAGCAGTTCTTC.

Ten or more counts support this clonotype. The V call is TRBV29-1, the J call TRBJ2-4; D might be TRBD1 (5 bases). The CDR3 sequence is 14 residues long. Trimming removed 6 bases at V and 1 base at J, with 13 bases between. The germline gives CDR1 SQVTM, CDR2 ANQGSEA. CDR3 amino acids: CSVASGMAKNIQYF. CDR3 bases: TGCAGCGTCGCCTCAGGGATGGCCAAAAACATTCAGTACTTC.

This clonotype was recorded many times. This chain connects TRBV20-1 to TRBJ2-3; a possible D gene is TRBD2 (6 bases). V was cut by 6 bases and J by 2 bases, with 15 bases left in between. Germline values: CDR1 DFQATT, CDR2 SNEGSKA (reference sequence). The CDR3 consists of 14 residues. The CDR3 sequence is CSALGGSNTDTQYF. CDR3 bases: TGCAGTGCCCTGGGGGGTTCGAACACAGATACGCAGTATTTT.

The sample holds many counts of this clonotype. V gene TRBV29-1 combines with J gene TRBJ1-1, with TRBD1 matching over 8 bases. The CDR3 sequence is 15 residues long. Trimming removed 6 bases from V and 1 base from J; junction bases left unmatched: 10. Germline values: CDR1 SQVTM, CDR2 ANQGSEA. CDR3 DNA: TGCAGCGTCCTGGACAGGGAGGTTTGGAACACTGAAGCTTTCTTT. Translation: CSVLDREVWNTEAFF.

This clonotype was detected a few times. CDR3: CASSQELLSSPLHF. The CDR3 DNA follows: TGTGCCAGCAGCCAAGAGCTATTAAGTTCACCCCTCCACTTT. V gene TRBV4-2 combines with J gene TRBJ1-6; no reliable D call. Between the trimmed V and J ends, which lost 0 bases and 9 bases, there was a span of 9 bases. The germline CDR1 and CDR2 sequences are LGHNA and YNFKEQ. There are 14 residues in the CDR3.

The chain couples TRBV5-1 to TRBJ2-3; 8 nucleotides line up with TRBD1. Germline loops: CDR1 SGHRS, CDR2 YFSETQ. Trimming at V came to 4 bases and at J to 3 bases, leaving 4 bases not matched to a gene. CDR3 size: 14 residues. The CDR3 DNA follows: TGCGCCAGCAGCCCGGGACAGGAAACAGATACGCAGTATTTT. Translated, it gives CASSPGQETDTQYF.

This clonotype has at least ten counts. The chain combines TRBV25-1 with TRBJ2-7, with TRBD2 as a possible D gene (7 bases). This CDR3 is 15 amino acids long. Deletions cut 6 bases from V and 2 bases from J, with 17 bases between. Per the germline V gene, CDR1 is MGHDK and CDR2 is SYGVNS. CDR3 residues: CASSRPGGATYEQYF. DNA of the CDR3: TGTGCCAGCAGCCGCCCGGGGGGCGCAACCTACGAGCAGTACTTC.

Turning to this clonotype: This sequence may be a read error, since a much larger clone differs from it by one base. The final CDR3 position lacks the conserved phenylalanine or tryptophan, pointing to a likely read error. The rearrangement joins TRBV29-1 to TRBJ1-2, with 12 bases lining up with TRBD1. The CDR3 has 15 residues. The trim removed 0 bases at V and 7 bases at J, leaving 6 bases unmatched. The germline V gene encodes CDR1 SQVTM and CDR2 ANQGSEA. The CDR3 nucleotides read TGCAGCGTTGAAGATGAGGGACAGGGGGCTGGTGGCTACACCTCC. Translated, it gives CSVEDEGQGAGGYTS.

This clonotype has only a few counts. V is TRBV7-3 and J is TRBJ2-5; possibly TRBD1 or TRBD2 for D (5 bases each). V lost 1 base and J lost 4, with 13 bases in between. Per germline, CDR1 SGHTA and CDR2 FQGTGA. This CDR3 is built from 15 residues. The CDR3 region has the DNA TGTGCCAGCAGCTTAAGAGGGACGTTTGGAGAGACCCAGTACTTC. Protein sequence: CASSLRGTFGETQYF.

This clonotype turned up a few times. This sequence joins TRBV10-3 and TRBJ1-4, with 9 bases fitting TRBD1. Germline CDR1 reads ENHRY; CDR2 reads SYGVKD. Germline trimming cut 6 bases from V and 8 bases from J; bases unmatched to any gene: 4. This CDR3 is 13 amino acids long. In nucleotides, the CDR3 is TGTGCCATCAGGGGACAGGGAAGCGAAAAACTGTTTTTT. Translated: CAIRGQGSEKLFF.

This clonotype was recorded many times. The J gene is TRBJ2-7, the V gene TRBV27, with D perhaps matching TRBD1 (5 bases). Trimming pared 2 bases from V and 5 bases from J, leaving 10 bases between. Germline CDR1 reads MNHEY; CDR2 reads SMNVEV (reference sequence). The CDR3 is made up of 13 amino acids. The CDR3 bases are TGTGCCAGCAGTTTAGGCAGGGATGACGAGCAGTACTTC. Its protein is CASSLGRDDEQYF.

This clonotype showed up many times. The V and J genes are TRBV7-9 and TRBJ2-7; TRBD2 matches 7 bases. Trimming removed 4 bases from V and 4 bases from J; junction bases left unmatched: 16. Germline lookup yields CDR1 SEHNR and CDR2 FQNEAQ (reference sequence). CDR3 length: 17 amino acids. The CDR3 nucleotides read TGTGCCAGCAGCTCATCATTTCTGGGGAGGGGCGGGTACGAGCAGTACTTC. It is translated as CASSSSFLGRGGYEQYF.

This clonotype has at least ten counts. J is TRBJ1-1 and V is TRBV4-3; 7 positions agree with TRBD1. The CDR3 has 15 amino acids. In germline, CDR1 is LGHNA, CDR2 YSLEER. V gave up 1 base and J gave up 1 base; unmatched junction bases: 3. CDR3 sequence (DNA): TGCGCCAGCAGCCAAGGAAACAGGGGGAACACTGAAGCTTTCTTT. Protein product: CASSQGNRGNTEAFF.

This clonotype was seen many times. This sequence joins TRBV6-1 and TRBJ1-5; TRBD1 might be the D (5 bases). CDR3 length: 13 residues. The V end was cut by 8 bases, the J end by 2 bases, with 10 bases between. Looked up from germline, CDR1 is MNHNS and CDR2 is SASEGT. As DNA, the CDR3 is TGTGCCAGCCGTGGGGGTGGCAATCAGCCCCAGCATTTT. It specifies CASRGGGNQPQHF.

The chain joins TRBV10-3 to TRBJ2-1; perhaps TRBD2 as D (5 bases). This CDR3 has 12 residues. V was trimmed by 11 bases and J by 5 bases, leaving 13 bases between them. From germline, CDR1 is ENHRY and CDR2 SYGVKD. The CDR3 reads CALLAGNNEQFF. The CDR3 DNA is TGTGCCCTCCTAGCAGGAAACAATGAGCAGTTCTTC.

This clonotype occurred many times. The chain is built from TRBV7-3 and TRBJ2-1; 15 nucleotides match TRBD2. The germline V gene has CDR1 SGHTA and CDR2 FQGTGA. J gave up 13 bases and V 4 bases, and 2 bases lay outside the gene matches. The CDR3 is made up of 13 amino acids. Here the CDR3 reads CASSWGLAGGQFF. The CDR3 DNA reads TGTGCCAGCAGCTGGGGACTAGCGGGGGGCCAGTTCTTC.

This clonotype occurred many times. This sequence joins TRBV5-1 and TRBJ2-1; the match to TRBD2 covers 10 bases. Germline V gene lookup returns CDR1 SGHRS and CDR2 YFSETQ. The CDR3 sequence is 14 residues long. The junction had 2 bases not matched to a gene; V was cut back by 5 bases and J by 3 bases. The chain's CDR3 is CASRASGGYNEQFF. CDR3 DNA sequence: TGCGCCAGCAGGGCTAGCGGGGGCTACAATGAGCAGTTCTTC. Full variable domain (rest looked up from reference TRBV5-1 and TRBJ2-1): KAGVTQTPRYLIKTRGQQVTLSCSPISGHRSVSWYQQTPGQGLQFLFEYFSETQRNKGNFPGRFSGRQFSNSRSEMNVSTLELGDSALYLCASRASGGYNEQFFGPGTRLTVL.

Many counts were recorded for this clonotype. The CDR3 sequence is CASSPSGASNYGYTF. CDR3 nucleotide sequence: TGTGCCAGCAGTCCCAGTGGGGCCTCTAACTATGGCTACACCTTC. This chain links TRBV27 with TRBJ1-2, with D possibly TRBD1 on 5 matching bases. The germline gives CDR1 MNHEY, CDR2 SMNVEV (reference sequence). The CDR3 extends over 15 amino acids. V lost 5 bases and J 0 bases, leaving 13 bases between the germline ends.

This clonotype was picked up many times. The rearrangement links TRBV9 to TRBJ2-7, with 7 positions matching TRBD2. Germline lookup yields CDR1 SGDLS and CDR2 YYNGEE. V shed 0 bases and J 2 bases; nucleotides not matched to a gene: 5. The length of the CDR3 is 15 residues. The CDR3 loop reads CASSVESGRAYEQYF. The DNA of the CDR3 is TGTGCCAGCAGCGTAGAATCTGGGAGGGCCTACGAGCAGTACTTC. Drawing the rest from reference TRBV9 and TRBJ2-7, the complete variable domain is DSGVTQTPKHLITATGQRVTLRCSPRSGDLSVYWYQQSLDQGLQFLIQYYNGEERAKGNILERFSAQQFPDLHSELNLSSLELGDSALYFCASSVESGRAYEQYFGPGTRLTVT.